This T cell receptor beta chain came from a study of T cell responses to AZD1222 COVID-19 vaccine. Study in general: Second-dose schedules of about 4 or about 12 weeks were combined.

General study findings and limits: Baseline testing showed seropositivity in only 6 or 7 AZD1222 recipients. White British donors predominated, females outnumbered males, and clonal diversity was possibly underestimated. Sampling captured repertoires only after the peak T cell response.

A remark on this clone: Its cognate antigen is unknown.

Measured with immunoSEQ multiplex PCR; TCRdb has only the in-frame clones, and not every one. The table shows around 77,000 clones, with 75% to 90% occurring only once. Sequencing used peripheral blood, obtained on day 0 of AZD1222 vaccination. This TCR was recovered from an adult in good health.

The chain's CDR3 is CASSESSQNEKLFF. In DNA form, the CDR3 reads TGCGCCAGCAGTGAGTCGTCACAGAATGAAAAACTGTTTTTT. The V gene is TRBV10-2, the J gene TRBJ1-4; D gene uncertain. Germline lookup yields CDR1 WSHSY and CDR2 SAAADI. V dropped 0 bases and J dropped 5 bases, with 7 bases sitting between them. The CDR3 runs 14 residues.